This TCR beta chain originates from a study of cytomegalovirus exposure and HLA in healthy donors. Germline lookup yields CDR1 ENHRY and CDR2 SYGVKD. The CDR3 covers 15 residues. Trimming left V 3 bases short and J 2 bases short, with 11 bases between. On this clone itself: Its antigen is not identified.

The assay was immunoSEQ multiplex PCR, and TCRdb's table has in-frame clones only and misses some. The table lists some 110,000 clones, more than 75% of them singletons. Points from the study as a whole: Reportedly, cytomegalovirus status was diagnosed with high sensitivity and specificity. Through in vitro validation, three CMV-associated chains were shown to be specific for CMV antigens. The dataset shows that most TCR sequences were rare, while some public TCRs occurred in many donors. Researchers catalogued approximately 170 TCR beta chains as cytomegalovirus-associated.

The TCR originated in a man younger than 30 in good health and CMV-seronegative. V and J are TRBV10-3 and TRBJ2-1, with D possibly matching TRBD1 (5 bases). The sample was PBMCs. In DNA, the CDR3 is TGTGCCATCAGTGACTTTGCGGACACCTACAATGAGCAGTTCTTC. Translation: CAISDFADTYNEQFF.